This is a list of T cell receptor beta chains from one sample in a study of beta chain features in type 1 diabetes. Method: immunoSEQ multiplex PCR; TCRdb's copy keeps in-frame clones and lacks some. The profile shows about 650,000 clones, roughly 12% of them singletons. The sample consisted of naive CD4+ T cells from blood. These receptors all stem from a man aged 30 to 39 with type 1 diabetes. CDR3s include the opening cysteine and the closing phenylalanine or tryptophan. D genes are given only for firm matches. Rows give clone size only sometimes, using once, few, many, or a class for an expanded clone.

>TRBV7-3|TRBJ1-1|TRBD1|.
TGTGCCAGCAGCTCGTCCGGGACAGGGGTCGAGCTGAACACTGAAGCTTTCTTT
CASSSSGTGVELNTEAFF
>TRBV30|TRBJ1-5|.|few
TGTGCCTGGTCCGGAGAAGTAAGTGTGGGCAATCAGCCCCAGCATTTT
CAWSGEVSVGNQPQHF
>TRBV10-3|TRBJ2-5|TRBD2|.
TGTGCCATCAGTGAGTTCCAGCGGGGGGGCCAAGAGACCCAGTACTTC
CAISEFQRGGQETQYF
>TRBV7-8|TRBJ1-3|.|.
TGTGCCAGCAGCTTAGGCAGCTCCTACTCTGGAAACACCATATATTTT
CASSLGSSYSGNTIYF
>TRBV9|TRBJ1-6|TRBD1|few
TGTGCCAGCAGCGCCTTTACAGGGGATAATTCACCCCTCCACTTT
CASSAFTGDNSPLHF
>TRBV18|TRBJ1-3|.|.
TGTGCCAGCTCACCGGCCCGGTGGACCGCCGCCAGAAACACCATATATTTT
CASSPARWTAARNTIYF
>TRBV2|TRBJ2-2|.|.
TGTGCCAGCAGTGCGCAGGGACACTCGAACACCGGGGAGCTGTTTTTT
CASSAQGHSNTGELFF
>TRBV5-6|TRBJ1-1|.|few
TGTGCCAGCAGCTTGGACAGGCTAGGAGCTGAAGCTTTCTTT
CASSLDRLGAEAFF
>TRBV6-5|TRBJ1-2|.|.
TGTGCCAGCAGTTACGGGGACCTTAATTATGGCTACACCTTC
CASSYGDLNYGYTF
>TRBV2|TRBJ2-6|.|few
TGTGCCAGCAGTAAGGGGGGAAATGGGGCCAACGTCCTGACTTTC
CASSKGGNGANVLTF
>TRBV7-2|TRBJ2-5|.|few
TGTGCCAGCAGCTTTCGGACAGACCAAGAGACCCAGTACTTC
CASSFRTDQETQYF
>TRBV12-5|TRBJ2-1|TRBD1|few
TGTGCTAGTGGAACGACAGGGGGCTCCTACAATGAGCAGTTCTTC
CASGTTGGSYNEQFF
>TRBV29-1|TRBJ2-3|TRBD2|few
TGCAGCGTTCCGCCGGGACTAGCGTTATCAGATACGCAGTATTTT
CSVPPGLALSDTQYF
>TRBV5-4|TRBJ1-6|.|few
TGTGCCAGCAGCTTGGGTACAGGTCTTAATTCACCCCTCCACTTT
CASSLGTGLNSPLHF
>TRBV7-9|TRBJ1-2|TRBD1|.
TGTGCCAGCAGCGCGGACAGGGGATGGTATGGCTACACCTTC
CASSADRGWYGYTF
>TRBV4-3|TRBJ1-1|.|.
TGCGCCAGCAGCCAAGAGGGCCCTCCCGGAAACACTGAAGCTTTCTTT
CASSQEGPPGNTEAFF